This is a list of T cell receptor beta chains from one sample in a study of beta chain features in type 1 diabetes. Repertoires were generated with immunoSEQ multiplex PCR, while TCRdb's copy carries only in-frame clones and drops some. This sample has fewer than 45,000 clones, with approximately 60% found just once. Sequencing was carried out using Tregs from blood. The receptors were gathered from a man aged 25 to 40 with type 1 diabetes. Some clones in this sample may be carry-over from other donors' samples. CDR3s include the opening cysteine and the closing phenylalanine or tryptophan. D genes are given only for firm matches. A clone size is listed for some rows: how often the clone was seen (once, few, many), or a class if it is expanded.

TRBD2	NA	TRBV9	TRBJ2-5	CASARLAGKETQYF	TGTGCCAGCGCCCGACTAGCGGGAAAAGAGACCCAGTACTTC
NA	NA	TRBV6-1	TRBJ2-3	CASSESQRGTDTQYF	TGTGCCAGCAGTGAATCCCAGCGGGGCACAGATACGCAGTATTTT
TRBD1	NA	TRBV11-2	TRBJ2-7	CASSLKRDRLSLGIYEQYF	TGTGCCAGCAGCTTAAAGAGGGACAGACTTTCACTTGGGATCTACGAGCAGTACTTC
TRBD2	NA	TRBV5-1	TRBJ2-1	CASSLTSGGYNEQFF	TGCGCCAGCAGCTTAACTAGCGGGGGGTACAATGAGCAGTTCTTC
NA	NA	TRBV7-9	TRBJ2-4	CASSLREGLVAKNIQYF	TGTGCCAGCAGCTTACGAGAGGGCCTGGTAGCCAAAAACATTCAGTACTTC
NA	NA	TRBV18	TRBJ1-5	CASSPTNVGGNQPQHF	TGTGCCAGCTCACCGACGAACGTAGGCGGAAATCAGCCCCAGCATTTT
TRBD1	NA	TRBV7-2	TRBJ1-1	CASSYQQGGKTEAFF	TGTGCCAGCAGCTACCAACAGGGGGGAAAAACTGAAGCTTTCTTT
NA	NA	TRBV19	TRBJ1-4	CASRQGQREKLFF	TGTGCCAGTAGACAAGGACAGCGCGAAAAACTGTTTTTT
TRBD1	NA	TRBV28	TRBJ1-2	CASSSPGQSIYGYTF	TGTGCCAGCAGCTCCCCGGGACAGAGTATCTATGGCTACACCTTC
TRBD1	NA	TRBV5-1	TRBJ2-7	CASSLEQGQGRNEQYF	TGCGCCAGCAGCTTGGAACAGGGACAGGGGAGGAACGAGCAGTACTTC
NA	NA	TRBV7-9	TRBJ2-7	CASSLRQGEGEQYF	TGTGCCAGCAGCTTAAGGCAGGGCGAAGGCGAGCAGTACTTC
NA	few	TRBV30	TRBJ2-5	CAWSGQTGPQETQYF	TGTGCCTGGAGTGGCCAGACAGGCCCGCAAGAGACCCAGTACTTC
TRBD1	few	TRBV7-2	TRBJ1-1	CASSFQGALTEAFF	TGTGCCAGCAGCTTCCAGGGGGCGCTCACTGAAGCTTTCTTT
NA	few	TRBV28	TRBJ1-2	CASSSPSPGGYGYTF	TGTGCCAGCAGTTCCCCGTCTCCTGGCGGCTATGGCTACACCTTC
NA	NA	TRBV28	TRBJ1-1	CASSLPPGEAFF	TGTGCCAGCAGTTTACCCCCAGGTGAAGCTTTCTTT
TRBD2	few	TRBV4-2	TRBJ2-1	CASSQGGLAVGDEQFF	TGTGCCAGCAGCCAAGGGGGACTAGCGGTGGGCGATGAGCAGTTCTTC
TRBD2	NA	TRBV5-1	TRBJ2-5	CASSLRLAGGETQYF	TGCGCCAGCAGCCTAAGACTAGCGGGGGGGGAGACCCAGTACTTC
TRBD1	NA	TRBV5-1	TRBJ2-1	CASSRGGTGIYNEQFF	TGCGCCAGCAGCCGAGGCGGGACAGGTATCTACAATGAGCAGTTCTTC
NA	once	TRBV6-1	TRBJ2-7	CASSPGEYEQYF	TGTGCCAGCAGTCCGGGGGAGTACGAGCAGTACTTC
TRBD1	few	TRBV29-1	TRBJ2-5	CSPPRTGQETQYF	TGCAGCCCTCCACGGACAGGCCAAGAGACCCAGTACTTC
NA	NA	TRBV7-3	TRBJ2-1	CASSRGSSYNEQFF	TGTGCCAGCAGCCGCGGCTCCTCCTACAATGAGCAGTTCTTC
NA	NA	TRBV10-3	TRBJ2-3	CAISEYRRGSTDTQYF	TGTGCCATCAGTGAGTATCGACGCGGGAGCACAGATACGCAGTATTTT
NA	NA	TRBV6-5	TRBJ1-2	CASSYPGGYTF	TGTGCCAGCAGTTATCCGGGGGGCTACACCTTC
NA	once	TRBV29-1	TRBJ1-1	CSVEPGLNTEAFF	TGCAGCGTTGAACCAGGGCTGAACACTGAAGCTTTCTTT
NA	NA	TRBV5-6	TRBJ1-6	CASSLGFGILHF	TGTGCCAGCAGCCTAGGGTTCGGGATCCTCCACTTT
TRBD2	NA	TRBV4-2	TRBJ2-1	CASSQGSEAGGSYNEQFF	TGTGCCAGCAGCCAAGGGTCGGAAGCGGGGGGTAGTTACAATGAGCAGTTCTTC
TRBD1	NA	TRBV5-5	TRBJ1-4	CASSSKTGINEKLFF	TGTGCCAGCAGCTCGAAGACAGGGATCAATGAAAAACTGTTTTTT
NA	NA	TRBV4-2	TRBJ2-3	CASSQALTQYF	TGTGCCAGCAGCCAAGCCCTTACGCAGTATTTT
NA	few	TRBV5-1	TRBJ2-5	CASSLQETQYF	TGCGCCAGCAGCCTTCAAGAGACCCAGTACTTC
NA	NA	TRBV7-3	TRBJ1-1	CASSPSAPGTEAFF	TGTGCCAGCAGCCCCTCGGCGCCAGGGACTGAAGCTTTCTTT
TRBD1	NA	TRBV7-2	TRBJ1-1	CASSFAGTGGNTEAFF	TGTGCCAGCAGCTTCGCCGGGACAGGGGGCAACACTGAAGCTTTCTTT
TRBD2	NA	TRBV5-1	TRBJ2-2	CASSLRGGNTGELFF	TGCGCCAGCAGCTTGCGCGGGGGAAACACCGGGGAGCTGTTTTTT
NA	few	TRBV7-2	TRBJ2-3	CASSLDYGGTDTQYF	TGTGCCAGCAGCTTAGATTACGGAGGCACAGATACGCAGTATTTT
NA	few	TRBV7-8	TRBJ1-5	CASSLNMFQPQHF	TGTGCCAGCAGCTTAAATATGTTCCAGCCCCAGCATTTT
TRBD1	NA	TRBV7-2	TRBJ1-1	CASSSSAGGADTEAFF	TGTGCCAGCAGCTCTAGCGCAGGGGGCGCCGACACTGAAGCTTTCTTT
NA	NA	TRBV7-2	TRBJ1-1	CASSSSWGAEAFF	TGTGCCAGCAGCTCCTCATGGGGGGCTGAAGCTTTCTTT
TRBD1	medium-sized	TRBV7-2	TRBJ1-5	CASSFSGGDQPQHF	TGTGCCAGCAGCTTTTCAGGGGGCGATCAGCCCCAGCATTTT
TRBD2	NA	TRBV5-4	TRBJ2-2	CASSLAGRGGPGELFF	TGTGCCAGCAGCTTGGCCGGTCGGGGGGGCCCCGGGGAGCTGTTTTTT
TRBD1	few	TRBV5-1	TRBJ1-1	CASSSQGGNTEAFF	TGCGCCAGCAGCTCACAGGGGGGGAACACTGAAGCTTTCTTT
TRBD2	few	TRBV6-1	TRBJ2-5	CASTGGGAGETQYF	TGTGCCAGCACCGGGGGGGGAGCAGGAGAGACCCAGTACTTC
NA	NA	TRBV29-1	TRBJ2-1	CSVETTEQFF	TGCAGCGTTGAAACAACTGAGCAGTTCTTC
TRBD1	NA	TRBV19	TRBJ2-3	CASSLPGQGTDTQYF	TGTGCCAGTAGTCTCCCGGGACAGGGCACAGATACGCAGTATTTT
TRBD1	once	TRBV5-5	TRBJ2-7	CASSWDRGYEQYF	TGTGCCAGCAGTTGGGACAGGGGCTACGAGCAGTACTTC
TRBD2	NA	TRBV29-1	TRBJ2-1	CSVVTSGLYYNEQFF	TGCAGCGTTGTAACTAGCGGACTTTACTACAATGAGCAGTTCTTC
NA	NA	TRBV6-1	TRBJ1-6	CASSESGQGNSPLHF	TGTGCCAGCAGTGAGTCAGGGCAGGGGAATTCGCCCCTCCACTTT
NA	NA	TRBV11-2	TRBJ2-7	CASSPQTASYEQYF	TGTGCCAGCAGCCCCCAGACAGCCTCCTACGAGCAGTACTTC